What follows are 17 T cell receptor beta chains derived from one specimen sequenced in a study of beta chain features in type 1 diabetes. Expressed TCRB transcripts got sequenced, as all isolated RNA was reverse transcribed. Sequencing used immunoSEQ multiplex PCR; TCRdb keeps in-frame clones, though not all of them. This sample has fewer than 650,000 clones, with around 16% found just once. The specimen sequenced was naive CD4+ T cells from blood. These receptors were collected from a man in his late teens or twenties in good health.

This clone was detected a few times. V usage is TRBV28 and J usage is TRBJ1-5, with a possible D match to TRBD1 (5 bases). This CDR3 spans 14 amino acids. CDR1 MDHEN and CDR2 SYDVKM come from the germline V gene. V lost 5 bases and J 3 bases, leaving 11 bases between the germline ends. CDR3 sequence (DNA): TGTGCCAGCAGTAGCAGGGACCCCAATCAGCCCCAGCATTTT. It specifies CASSSRDPNQPQHF.

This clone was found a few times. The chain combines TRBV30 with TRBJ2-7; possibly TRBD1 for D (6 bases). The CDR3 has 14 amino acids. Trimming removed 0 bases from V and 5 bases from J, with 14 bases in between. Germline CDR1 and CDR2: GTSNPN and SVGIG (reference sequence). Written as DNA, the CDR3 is TGTGCCTGGAGTGTATACGGGACAACCAACGAGCAGTACTTC. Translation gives CAWSVYGTTNEQYF.

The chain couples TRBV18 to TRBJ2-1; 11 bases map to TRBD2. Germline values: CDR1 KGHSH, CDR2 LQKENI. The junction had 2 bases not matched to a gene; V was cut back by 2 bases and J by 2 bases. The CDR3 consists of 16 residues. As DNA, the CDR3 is TGTGCCAGCTCACCAACTAGCGGGAGTCCCTACAATGAGCAGTTCTTC. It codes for CASSPTSGSPYNEQFF.

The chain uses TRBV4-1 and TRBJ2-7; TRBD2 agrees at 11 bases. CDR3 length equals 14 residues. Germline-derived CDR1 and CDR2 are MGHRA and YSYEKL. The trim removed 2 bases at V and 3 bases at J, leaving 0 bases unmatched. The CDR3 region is CASSQLAGGYEQYF. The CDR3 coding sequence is TGCGCCAGCAGCCAACTAGCGGGGGGCTACGAGCAGTACTTC.

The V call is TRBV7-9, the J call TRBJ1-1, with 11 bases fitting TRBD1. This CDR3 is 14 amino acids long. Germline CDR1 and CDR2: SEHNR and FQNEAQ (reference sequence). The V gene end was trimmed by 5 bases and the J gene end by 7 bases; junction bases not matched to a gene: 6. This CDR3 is CASSLSGQGVEAFF. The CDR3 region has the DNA TGTGCCAGCAGCCTGTCGGGACAGGGGGTTGAAGCTTTCTTT.

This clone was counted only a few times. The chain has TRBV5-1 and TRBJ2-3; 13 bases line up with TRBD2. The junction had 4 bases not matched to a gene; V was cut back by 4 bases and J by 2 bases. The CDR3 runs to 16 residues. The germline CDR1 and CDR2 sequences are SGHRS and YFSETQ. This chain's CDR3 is CASSPGTSGVTDTQYF. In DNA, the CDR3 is TGCGCCAGCAGCCCCGGGACTAGCGGGGTCACAGATACGCAGTATTTT.

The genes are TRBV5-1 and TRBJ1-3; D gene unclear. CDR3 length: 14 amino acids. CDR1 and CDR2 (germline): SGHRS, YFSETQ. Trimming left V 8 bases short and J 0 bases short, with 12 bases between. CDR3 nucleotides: TGCGCCAGTCGAGCAGGCCACTCTGGAAACACCATATATTTT. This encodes CASRAGHSGNTIYF.

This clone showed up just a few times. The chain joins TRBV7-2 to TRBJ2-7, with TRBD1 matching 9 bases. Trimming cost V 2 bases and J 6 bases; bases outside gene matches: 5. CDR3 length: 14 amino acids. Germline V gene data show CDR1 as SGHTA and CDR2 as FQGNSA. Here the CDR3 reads CASSLKQGATEQYF. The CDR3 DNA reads TGTGCCAGCAGCTTAAAACAGGGGGCTACCGAGCAGTACTTC. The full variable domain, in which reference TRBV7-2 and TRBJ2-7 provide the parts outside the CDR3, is GAGVSQSPSNKVTEKGKDVELRCDPISGHTALYWYRQSLGQGLEFLIYFQGNSAPDKSGLPSDRFSAERTGGSVSTLTIQRTQQEDSAVYLCASSLKQGATEQYFGPGTRLTVT.

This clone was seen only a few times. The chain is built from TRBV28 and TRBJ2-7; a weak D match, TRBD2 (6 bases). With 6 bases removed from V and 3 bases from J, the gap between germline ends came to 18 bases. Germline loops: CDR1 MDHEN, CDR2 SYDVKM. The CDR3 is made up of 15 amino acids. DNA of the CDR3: TGTGCCAGCAGCAGTCCGCCGGGACTCGTCTACGAGCAGTACTTC. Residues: CASSSPPGLVYEQYF.

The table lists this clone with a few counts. This chain's CDR3 is CASSTLQRGAFF. CDR3 coding DNA: TGTGCCAGCTCAACCCTTCAAAGGGGAGCTTTCTTT. The chain recombines TRBV18 with TRBJ1-1; D is perhaps TRBD1 (5 bases). This CDR3 spans 12 amino acids. V shed 5 bases and J shed 10 bases, with 14 bases lying between them. The germline gives CDR1 KGHSH, CDR2 LQKENI.

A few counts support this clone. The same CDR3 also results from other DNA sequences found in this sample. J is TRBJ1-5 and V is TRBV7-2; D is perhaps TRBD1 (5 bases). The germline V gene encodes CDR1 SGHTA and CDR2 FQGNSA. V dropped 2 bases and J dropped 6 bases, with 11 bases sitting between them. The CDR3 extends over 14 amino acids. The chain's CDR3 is CASSLQGAGQPQHF. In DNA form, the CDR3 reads TGTGCCAGCAGCTTACAGGGCGCTGGTCAGCCCCAGCATTTT. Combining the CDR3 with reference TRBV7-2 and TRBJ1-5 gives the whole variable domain GAGVSQSPSNKVTEKGKDVELRCDPISGHTALYWYRQSLGQGLEFLIYFQGNSAPDKSGLPSDRFSAERTGGSVSTLTIQRTQQEDSAVYLCASSLQGAGQPQHFGDGTRLSIL.

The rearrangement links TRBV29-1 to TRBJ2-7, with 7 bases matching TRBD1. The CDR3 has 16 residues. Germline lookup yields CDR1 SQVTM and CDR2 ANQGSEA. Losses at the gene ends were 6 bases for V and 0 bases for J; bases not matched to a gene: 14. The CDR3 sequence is CSVYGTAQAPSYEQYF. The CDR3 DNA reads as TGCAGCGTCTATGGGACAGCCCAAGCCCCCTCCTACGAGCAGTACTTC.

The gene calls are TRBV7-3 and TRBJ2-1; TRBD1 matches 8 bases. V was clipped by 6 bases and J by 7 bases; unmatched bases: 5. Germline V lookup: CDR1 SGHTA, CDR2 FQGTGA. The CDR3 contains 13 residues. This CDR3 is CASSLDRVNEQFF. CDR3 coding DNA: TGTGCCAGCAGTCTGGACAGGGTTAATGAGCAGTTCTTC.

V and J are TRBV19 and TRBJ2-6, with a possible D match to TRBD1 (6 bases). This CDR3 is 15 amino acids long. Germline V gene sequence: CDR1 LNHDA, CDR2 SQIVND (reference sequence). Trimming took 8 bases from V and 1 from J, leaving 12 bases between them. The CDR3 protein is CASHQGRSGANVLTF. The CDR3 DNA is TGTGCCAGTCATCAGGGGCGGTCTGGGGCCAACGTCCTGACTTTC.

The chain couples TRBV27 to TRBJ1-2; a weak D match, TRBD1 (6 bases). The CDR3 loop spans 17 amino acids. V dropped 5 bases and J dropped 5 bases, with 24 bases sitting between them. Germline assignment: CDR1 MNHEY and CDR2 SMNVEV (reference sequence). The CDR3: CASSPGQRNRISYGYTF. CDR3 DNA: TGTGCCAGCAGTCCCGGACAGCGCAATCGAATTTCGTATGGCTACACCTTC.

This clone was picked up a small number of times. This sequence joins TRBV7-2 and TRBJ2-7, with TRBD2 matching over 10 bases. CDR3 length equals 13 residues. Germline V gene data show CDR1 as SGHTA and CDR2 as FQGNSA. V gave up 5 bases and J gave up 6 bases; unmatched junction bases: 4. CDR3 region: CASSNLAGAEQYF. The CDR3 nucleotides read TGTGCCAGCAGCAATCTAGCGGGGGCCGAGCAGTACTTC.

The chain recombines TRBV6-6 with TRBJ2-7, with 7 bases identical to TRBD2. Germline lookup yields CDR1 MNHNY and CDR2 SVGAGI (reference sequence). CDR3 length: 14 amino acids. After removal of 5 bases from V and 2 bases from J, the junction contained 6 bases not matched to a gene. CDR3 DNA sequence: TGTGCCAGCAGTACCTCGGGGGGTGCCTACGAGCAGTACTTC. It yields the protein CASSTSGGAYEQYF.